The 26 T cell receptor beta chains listed next were all sequenced from one sample in a study of blood T cell repertoires in COVID-19. Some clones are missing from TCRdb's copy, which holds only in-frame ones; the method was immunoSEQ multiplex PCR. Among approximately 130,000 clones listed, 80% to 85% were seen once. Sequencing used peripheral blood. Every receptor here comes from a woman aged 55 to 70 with active or convalescent COVID-19.

This clone showed up just once. The chain combines TRBV28 with TRBJ2-5, with 13 bases fitting TRBD2. This CDR3 is built from 18 residues. The J segment lost 0 bases and the V segment lost 1 base, leaving 5 bases of the junction unmatched. Germline CDR1 reads MDHEN; CDR2 reads SYDVKM. As DNA, the CDR3 is TGTGCCAGCAGTTTATTAGGACTAGCGGGAGTTTACCAAGAGACCCAGTACTTC. Protein product: CASSLLGLAGVYQETQYF.

This chain joins TRBV6-4 and TRBJ1-1, with TRBD1 matching over 10 bases. Germline V lookup: CDR1 MRHNA, CDR2 SNTAGT. With V trimmed by 6 bases and J by 8 bases, 12 bases remained unmatched. The CDR3 spans 15 residues. CDR3 DNA sequence: TGTGCCAGCAGCCCTGGACAGGGGGATCGAGGAGAAGCTTTCTTT. Amino acid sequence: CASSPGQGDRGEAFF.

In its sample, this clone was seen a few times. J is TRBJ1-1 and V is TRBV13; 8 bases agree with TRBD1. With 5 bases clipped from V and 3 bases from J, the junction kept 11 bases outside the gene matches. This CDR3 region has 16 residues. The germline CDR1 and CDR2 sequences are PRHDT and FYEKMQ (reference sequence). CDR3 in amino acids: CASSPGQGSRHTEAFF. In DNA form, the CDR3 reads TGTGCCAGCAGCCCCGGACAGGGAAGTAGGCACACTGAAGCTTTCTTT.

V and J are TRBV28 and TRBJ2-7, with TRBD1 identical over 10 bases. Losses at the gene ends were 6 bases for V and 1 base for J; bases not matched to a gene: 15. From germline, CDR1 is MDHEN and CDR2 SYDVKM. The CDR3 extends over 18 amino acids. As DNA, the CDR3 is TGTGCCAGCAGCCGCTGGGACAGGGGTATAGTCGCTTCCTACGAGCAGTACTTC. Translating gives CASSRWDRGIVASYEQYF.

This chain connects TRBV18 to TRBJ2-7; a possible D gene is TRBD1 (6 bases). Germline CDR1 is KGHSH and CDR2 is LQKENI. The ends were cut back, 3 bases at V and 0 bases at J, with 12 bases in the middle. The CDR3 is 15 amino acids. CDR3 coding DNA: TGTGCCAGCTCACCCAACCCAGGGGACTCCTACGAGCAGTACGTC. Protein: CASSPNPGDSYEQYV.

The chain recombines TRBV28 with TRBJ1-1, with D tentatively TRBD1 (5 bases). Germline CDR1 and CDR2: MDHEN and SYDVKM. The CDR3 runs 14 residues. V lost 1 base and J 4 bases, leaving 10 bases between the germline ends. CDR3 nucleotides: TGTGCCAGCAGTTTATCAGGGTTGGGCACTGAAGCTTTCTTT. Translated: CASSLSGLGTEAFF.

The rearrangement joins TRBV2 to TRBJ1-2; 10 bases align to TRBD1. The V gene's germline CDR1 is SNHLY and CDR2 FYNNEI. Trimming took 6 bases from V and 7 from J; bases not matched to a gene: 8. The CDR3 consists of 14 residues. DNA for the CDR3: TGTGCCAGCAGGGGTGACAGGGGGCAAGCTGGCTACACCTTC. This codes for CASRGDRGQAGYTF. The full variable domain, its missing parts supplied by reference TRBV2 and TRBJ1-2, is EPEVTQTPSHQVTQMGQEVILRCVPISNHLYFYWYRQILGQKVEFLVSFYNNEISEKSEIFDDQFSVERPDGSNFTLKIRSTKLEDSAMYFCASRGDRGQAGYTFGSGTRLTVV.

V and J are TRBV5-4 and TRBJ1-2; D perhaps matches TRBD1 (6 bases). Looked up from germline, CDR1 is SGHNT and CDR2 is YYREEE (reference sequence). Trimming removed 5 bases from V and 3 bases from J, with 8 bases in between. The CDR3 is made up of 12 amino acids. As DNA, the CDR3 is TGTGCCAGCAGGGGGGCTGACTATGGCTACACCTTC. This codes for CASRGADYGYTF.

The CDR3 bases are TGTGCCAGCAGCCTATCTGGACAGGGAATAGGCTACACCTTC. Amino acid sequence: CASSLSGQGIGYTF. The V call is TRBV6-2 or TRBV6-3, the J call TRBJ1-2, with TRBD1 identical over 8 bases. The CDR3 runs to 14 residues. The germline V gene encodes CDR1 MNHEY and CDR2 SVGEGT. The J segment lost 8 bases and the V segment lost 6 bases, leaving 11 bases of the junction unmatched.

The chain recombines TRBV6-5 with TRBJ1-2; D unresolved. Germline CDR1 is MNHEY and CDR2 is SVGAGI. This CDR3 contains 11 residues. V was trimmed by 5 bases and J by 6 bases, leaving 7 bases between them. This CDR3 is CASSNTNGYTF. The DNA of the CDR3 is TGTGCCAGCAGTAACACCAATGGCTACACCTTC.

This clone was picked up a small number of times. This rearrangement joins TRBV10-1 to TRBJ2-5; TRBD2 matches at 11 bases. V was pared by 3 bases and J by 2 bases, with 5 bases of the junction left unmatched. The CDR3 length is 16 residues. CDR1 and CDR2 from the germline V gene are WNHNN and SYGVQD (reference sequence). Here the CDR3 reads CASSEGLAGGQETQYF. The CDR3 DNA is TGCGCCAGCAGTGAAGGGCTAGCGGGGGGACAAGAGACCCAGTACTTC.

J is TRBJ1-5 and V is TRBV19; D not certain. The V end was cut by 3 bases, the J end by 5 bases, with 11 bases between. Germline assignment: CDR1 LNHDA and CDR2 SQIVND (reference sequence). The CDR3 has 14 amino acids. The DNA of the CDR3 is TGTGCCAGTAGTATCCTAGACGGAGATCAGCCCCAGCATTTT. This sequence encodes CASSILDGDQPQHF.

V usage is TRBV28 and J usage is TRBJ2-5; D is ambiguous. Germline values: CDR1 MDHEN, CDR2 SYDVKM. The CDR3 has 11 residues. V gave up 5 bases and J gave up 3 bases, with 4 bases separating them. CDR3 residues: CASSTKETQYF. CDR3 coding DNA: TGTGCCAGCAGTACAAAAGAGACCCAGTACTTC.

The V and J genes are TRBV27 and TRBJ1-5; 10 nucleotides match TRBD1. The CDR3 runs to 14 residues. Germline CDR1 is MNHEY and CDR2 is SMNVEV (reference sequence). V lost 6 bases to trimming and J lost 4 bases; unmatched junction nucleotides: 3. CDR3 amino acids: CASRGQGQNQPQHF. The CDR3 region has the DNA TGTGCCAGCAGGGGACAGGGGCAAAATCAGCCCCAGCATTTT.

The CDR3 sequence is CASSYQGSYNEQFF. The CDR3 bases are TGTGCCAGCAGTTATCAGGGGTCCTACAATGAGCAGTTCTTC. This chain connects TRBV27 to TRBJ2-1, with D perhaps TRBD1 (6 bases). With 4 bases removed from V and 1 base from J, the gap between germline ends came to 8 bases. This CDR3 is built from 14 residues. CDR1 is MNHEY and CDR2 is SMNVEV in the germline V gene (reference sequence).

The chain has TRBV6-1 and TRBJ1-1; 8 nucleotides agree with TRBD1. V lost 4 bases, J lost 0 bases, and 13 bases stayed unmatched. This CDR3 spans 18 amino acids. The germline CDR1 and CDR2 sequences are MNHNS and SASEGT. The CDR3 loop reads CASSAFDRGRAMNTEAFF. DNA for the CDR3: TGTGCCAGCAGTGCCTTCGACAGGGGTCGCGCTATGAACACTGAAGCTTTCTTT.

This clone was detected a few times. This chain links TRBV6-5 with TRBJ2-5, with 8 bases identical to TRBD1. The CDR3 spans 15 residues. From germline, CDR1 is MNHEY and CDR2 SVGAGI. V trimming: 4 bases; J trimming: 3 bases; junction bases outside the gene matches: 7. The CDR3 DNA follows: TGTGCCAGCAGTTCCCCCGGACAGGGAAAAGAGACCCAGTACTTC. Its protein is CASSSPGQGKETQYF.

V and J are TRBV24-1 and TRBJ2-2, with 8 bases fitting TRBD2. The germline CDR1 and CDR2 sequences are KGHDR and SFDVKD. V was pared by 5 bases and J by 3 bases, with 4 bases of the junction left unmatched. The CDR3 has 15 residues. This CDR3 reads CATSAVAGYTGELFF. CDR3 in DNA: TGTGCCACCAGTGCCGTAGCGGGGTACACCGGGGAGCTGTTTTTT.

This chain uses TRBV29-1 with TRBJ2-1, with a weak D call TRBD2 (6 bases). Germline V gene data show CDR1 as SQVTM and CDR2 as ANQGSEA. The CDR3 loop spans 18 amino acids. V shed 7 bases and J shed 4 bases, with 29 bases lying between them. The CDR3 region is CSAGGGTSQRGPYNEQFF. DNA for the CDR3: TGCAGCGCAGGAGGCGGGACCTCCCAAAGGGGCCCTTACAATGAGCAGTTCTTC.

V gene TRBV15 combines with J gene TRBJ2-7; D might be TRBD1 (6 bases). The CDR3 extends over 13 amino acids. Germline V lookup: CDR1 LNHNV, CDR2 YYDKDF (reference sequence). Trimming took 3 bases from V and 5 from J, leaving 11 bases between them. CDR3 sequence (DNA): TGTGCCACCAGCAGGACGACAGGAGACGAGCAGTACTTC. It translates to CATSRTTGDEQYF.

This chain links TRBV9 with TRBJ1-2; D might be TRBD1 (5 bases). The CDR3 extends over 15 amino acids. Trimming removed 0 bases from V and 5 bases from J, with 14 bases in between. Germline lookup yields CDR1 SGDLS and CDR2 YYNGEE. DNA for the CDR3: TGTGCCAGCAGCGTAGCTGAAGGGGTTCGGTATGGCTACACCTTC. Translated, it gives CASSVAEGVRYGYTF.

The CDR3 loop is CASSGGGTGTYEQYF. CDR3 DNA sequence: TGTGCCAGCAGCGGCGGTGGGACAGGGACCTACGAGCAGTACTTC. The V gene is TRBV9, the J gene TRBJ2-7, with 9 bases lining up with TRBD1. The CDR3 consists of 15 residues. CDR1 and CDR2 from the germline V gene are SGDLS and YYNGEE. The V segment lost 3 bases and the J segment 2 bases; nucleotides outside the gene matches: 6. Combining the CDR3 with reference TRBV9 and TRBJ2-7 gives the whole variable domain DSGVTQTPKHLITATGQRVTLRCSPRSGDLSVYWYQQSLDQGLQFLIQYYNGEERAKGNILERFSAQQFPDLHSELNLSSLELGDSALYFCASSGGGTGTYEQYFGPGTRLTVT.

The chain is built from TRBV24-1 and TRBJ1-4; 10 nucleotides agree with TRBD1. There are 17 residues in the CDR3. The junction had 5 bases not matched to a gene; V was cut back by 4 bases and J by 1 base. Germline CDR1 KGHDR, CDR2 SFDVKD. CDR3 sequence: CATSDGQGEVTNEKLFF. In nucleotides, the CDR3 is TGTGCCACCAGTGACGGACAGGGGGAGGTAACTAATGAAAAACTGTTTTTT.

This clone was detected only a few times. The chain is built from TRBV5-1 and TRBJ1-1; TRBD1 might be the D (6 bases). The V end lost 4 bases, the J end lost 7 bases, and 23 bases lay between the germline ends. The CDR3 spans 16 residues. Germline loops: CDR1 SGHRS, CDR2 YFSETQ. CDR3 DNA: TGCGCCAGCAGCCTGGTACAGGGTCCCATTGGTAGTGAAGCTTTCTTT. Protein product: CASSLVQGPIGSEAFF.

The chain carries TRBV9 and TRBJ1-2, with TRBD1 as a possible D gene (6 bases). Germline V gives CDR1 SGDLS, CDR2 YYNGEE. The V gene lost 6 bases and the J gene lost 4 bases, with 19 bases spanning the gap. This CDR3 spans 15 amino acids. The CDR3 sequence is CASTETWTALYGYTF. As DNA, the CDR3 is TGTGCCAGCACCGAGACCTGGACAGCCCTCTATGGCTACACCTTC.

The V and J genes are TRBV27 and TRBJ1-6, with 8 positions matching TRBD1. This CDR3 spans 15 amino acids. Per the germline V gene, CDR1 is MNHEY and CDR2 is SMNVEV (reference sequence). The V segment lost 7 bases and the J segment 7 bases; nucleotides outside the gene matches: 9. CDR3 nucleotides: TGTGCCAGCACGGGATGGACAGGGAAAAATTCACCCCTCCACTTT. It specifies CASTGWTGKNSPLHF.